The 8 T cell receptor beta chains listed next were all sequenced from one sample in a study of technical replicates of blood from several donors. Data came from immunoSEQ multiplex PCR; TCRdb stores just in-frame clones and leaves some out. The sample lists 100,000 or so clones; roughly 96% were seen once. The material sequenced was T cells isolated from PBMCs. The receptor source for this set is a human donor in good health.

The chain joins TRBV12-2 to TRBJ2-1; TRBD1 is taken as the D call from the table, unchecked against the DNA. TRBV12-2 is a recognized pseudogene. The CDR3 has 19 residues. The CDR3 is CASRLVRGPWWLGPRGQFF. For the CDR3, the DNA is TGTGCAAGTCGCTTAGTTAGAGGTCCGTGGTGGTTGGGGCCTAGGGGGCAGTTCTTC.

The chain is built from TRBV6-1 and TRBJ1-5, with TRBD1 as a possible D gene (5 bases). The germline CDR1 and CDR2 sequences are MNHNS and SASEGT. CDR3 length: 14 amino acids. With 2 bases removed from V and 8 bases from J, the gap between germline ends came to 13 bases. CDR3 amino acids: CASSEIGTWEPQHF. The DNA of the CDR3 is TGTGCCAGCAGTGAAATCGGGACTTGGGAGCCCCAGCATTTT.

This chain uses TRBV27 with TRBJ2-2, with 7 bases matching TRBD2. From germline, CDR1 is MNHEY and CDR2 SMNVEV (reference sequence). This CDR3 is built from 16 residues. J gave up 4 bases and V 3 bases, and 8 bases lay outside the gene matches. CDR3 residues: CASSLERLAATGELFF. CDR3 DNA sequence: TGTGCCAGCAGTTTGGAGCGGCTAGCGGCCACCGGGGAGCTGTTTTTT.

This chain joins TRBV29-1 and TRBJ2-1, with a tentative D call TRBD1 (5 bases). Germline assignment: CDR1 SQVTM and CDR2 ANQGSEA. The CDR3 runs 15 residues. V lost 0 bases, J lost 2 bases, and 11 bases lay in between. The chain's CDR3 is CSVEDWQGAYNEQFF. CDR3 nucleotides: TGCAGCGTTGAAGATTGGCAGGGCGCCTACAATGAGCAGTTCTTC.

The V gene is TRBV4-1, the J gene TRBJ1-3; maybe TRBD1 (6 bases). The CDR3 covers 19 residues. Germline V lookup: CDR1 MGHRA, CDR2 YSYEKL. The V end was cut by 0 bases, the J end by 0 bases, with 18 bases between. CDR3 in DNA: TGCGCCAGCAGCCAAGACTGGGCTCCGGGACAACCCTCTGGAAACACCATATATTTT. Translated: CASSQDWAPGQPSGNTIYF.

V gene TRBV28 combines with J gene TRBJ2-7, with D perhaps matching TRBD2 (5 bases). Per the germline V gene, CDR1 is MDHEN and CDR2 is SYDVKM. This CDR3 comprises 12 residues. V was shortened by 5 bases and J by 10 bases, with 15 bases between the two germline ends. The CDR3 DNA follows: TGTGCCAGCAGTGGTTCTAGCAGAGAACAGTACTTC. Translated, it gives CASSGSSREQYF.

This chain uses TRBV7-6 with TRBJ2-7, with TRBD1 identical over 9 bases. After removal of 1 base from V and 3 bases from J, the junction contained 22 bases not matched to a gene. Germline V CDR1 and CDR2: SGHVS, FNYEAQ. The CDR3 is 21 residues long. CDR3 residues: CASSLEGGGTGLVAGYYEQYF. The DNA of the CDR3 is TGTGCCAGCAGCTTAGAGGGGGGTGGGACAGGGCTCGTCGCGGGGTACTACGAGCAGTACTTC.

Written as DNA, the CDR3 is TGTGCCAGCAGCTCTTCGATTTCCAGCTCCTATAATTCACCCCTCCACTTT. It specifies CASSSSISSSYNSPLHF. The chain joins TRBV7-9 to TRBJ1-6; D unresolved. V was pared by 4 bases and J by 0 bases, with 13 bases between. The CDR3 consists of 17 residues. From germline, CDR1 is SEHNR and CDR2 FQNEAQ (reference sequence).